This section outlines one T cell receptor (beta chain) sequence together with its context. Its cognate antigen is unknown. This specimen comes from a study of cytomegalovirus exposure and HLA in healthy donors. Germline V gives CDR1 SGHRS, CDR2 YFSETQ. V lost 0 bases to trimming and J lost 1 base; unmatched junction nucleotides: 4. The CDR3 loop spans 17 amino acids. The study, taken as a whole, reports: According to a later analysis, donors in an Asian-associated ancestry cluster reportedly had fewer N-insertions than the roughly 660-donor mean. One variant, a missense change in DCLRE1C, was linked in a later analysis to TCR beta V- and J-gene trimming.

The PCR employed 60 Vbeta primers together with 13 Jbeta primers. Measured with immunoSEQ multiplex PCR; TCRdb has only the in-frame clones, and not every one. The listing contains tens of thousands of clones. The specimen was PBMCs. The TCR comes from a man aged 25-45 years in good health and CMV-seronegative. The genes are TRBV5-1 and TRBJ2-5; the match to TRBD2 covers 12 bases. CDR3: CASSLGASGGAQETQYF. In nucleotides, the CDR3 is TGCGCCAGCAGCTTGGGGGCTAGCGGGGGGGCCCAAGAGACCCAGTACTTC. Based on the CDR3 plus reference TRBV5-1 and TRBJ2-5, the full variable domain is KAGVTQTPRYLIKTRGQQVTLSCSPISGHRSVSWYQQTPGQGLQFLFEYFSETQRNKGNFPGRFSGRQFSNSRSEMNVSTLELGDSALYLCASSLGASGGAQETQYFGPGTRLLVL.